Listed below are T cell receptor beta chains from one sample, sequenced in a study of brain T cells in children with intractable seizures. Assay: immunoSEQ multiplex PCR; the TCRdb copy retains only in-frame clones and omits some. Among 80,000 or so clones listed, 93% were seen once. Sequencing was performed on peripheral blood, taken at surgery. Receptors were obtained from a boy younger than two with tuberous sclerosis and intractable seizures. The CDR3 runs from the conserved cysteine through the conserved F or W. The order of the fields is J gene, CDR3 length, V gene, D gene, clone size, CDR3 protein, CDR3 DNA. A D gene is named only where the DNA matches it firmly. The size field is filled for only some rows; it gives once, few, many or a size class.

J: TRBJ2-7; length: 14; V: TRBV27; D: TRBD1; size: .; CDR3: CASSGRTGFYEQYF; DNA: TGTGCCAGCAGCGGACGGACAGGTTTTTACGAGCAGTACTTC
J: TRBJ1-4; length: 12; V: TRBV7-9; D: .; size: .; CDR3: CASSSTEEKLFF; DNA: TGTGCCAGCAGCTCTACGGAGGAAAAACTGTTTTTT
J: TRBJ2-3; length: 13; V: TRBV7-3; D: .; size: .; CDR3: CASSLTNTDTQYF; DNA: TGTGCCAGCAGCTTAACTAACACAGATACGCAGTATTTT
J: TRBJ1-1; length: 11; V: TRBV28; D: .; size: once; CDR3: CASRTILKAFF; DNA: TGTGCCAGCAGGACGATATTGAAAGCTTTCTTT
J: TRBJ2-1; length: 12; V: TRBV5-4; D: .; size: .; CDR3: CASSLYYNEQFF; DNA: TGTGCCAGCAGCCTATACTACAATGAGCAGTTCTTC
J: TRBJ1-2; length: 15; V: TRBV7-9; D: .; size: .; CDR3: CASSSNDDNNYGYTF; DNA: TGTGCCAGCAGCTCAAACGACGACAACAACTATGGCTACACCTTC
J: TRBJ2-1; length: 13; V: TRBV6-5; D: .; size: .; CDR3: CASSPGDGNEQFF; DNA: TGTGCCAGCAGTCCCGGGGACGGTAATGAGCAGTTCTTC
J: TRBJ2-3; length: 16; V: TRBV4-1; D: .; size: .; CDR3: CASSQWGGRSVDTQYF; DNA: TGCGCCAGCAGCCAATGGGGGGGGCGCTCAGTGGATACGCAGTATTTT
J: TRBJ1-5; length: 14; V: TRBV6-5; D: .; size: .; CDR3: CASSYGNGNQPQHF; DNA: TGTGCCAGCAGTTACGGTAATGGCAATCAGCCCCAGCATTTT
J: TRBJ2-2; length: 14; V: TRBV7-8; D: .; size: .; CDR3: CASRVRLGTGELFF; DNA: TGTGCCAGCAGGGTCCGGCTTGGGACCGGGGAGCTGTTTTTT
J: TRBJ1-5; length: 16; V: TRBV18; D: .; size: .; CDR3: CASSPPDGGSGQPQHF; DNA: TGTGCCAGCTCACCACCGGACGGAGGGTCGGGCCAGCCCCAGCATTTT
J: TRBJ1-1; length: 14; V: TRBV7-9; D: .; size: .; CDR3: CASKPGPGVPEAFF; DNA: TGTGCCAGCAAGCCAGGGCCAGGGGTTCCTGAAGCTTTCTTT
J: TRBJ1-2; length: 14; V: TRBV5-6; D: .; size: .; CDR3: CASSFGTRGGGYTF; DNA: TGTGCCAGCAGCTTTGGGACACGCGGGGGTGGCTACACCTTC
J: TRBJ1-5; length: 17; V: TRBV19; D: .; size: .; CDR3: CASSMGTLESGNQPQHF; DNA: TGTGCCAGTAGTATGGGGACATTAGAGAGTGGCAATCAGCCCCAGCATTTT
J: TRBJ2-1; length: 13; V: TRBV29-1; D: .; size: few; CDR3: CSVQLDSLNEQFF; DNA: TGCAGCGTCCAACTGGACAGTCTCAATGAGCAGTTCTTC
J: TRBJ2-5; length: 12; V: TRBV7-6; D: .; size: .; CDR3: CASSLNKETQYF; DNA: TGTGCCAGCAGCTTAAATAAAGAGACCCAGTACTTC
J: TRBJ1-6; length: 15; V: TRBV9; D: .; size: .; CDR3: CASSVGGSYNSPLHF; DNA: TGTGCCAGCAGCGTAGGGGGCTCCTATAATTCACCCCTCCACTTT
J: TRBJ2-7; length: 13; V: TRBV5-5; D: .; size: once; CDR3: CASSPGTVYEQYF; DNA: TGTGCCAGCAGCCCGGGGACGGTCTACGAGCAGTACTTC
J: TRBJ1-1; length: 14; V: TRBV18; D: .; size: .; CDR3: CASSPNIESTEAFF; DNA: TGTGCCAGCTCACCCAATATCGAGAGCACTGAAGCTTTCTTT
J: TRBJ2-5; length: 14; V: TRBV21-1; D: .; size: .; CDR3: CASSKGDRQETQYF; DNA: TGTGCCAGCAGCAAAGGAGACAGACAAGAGACCCAGTACTTC
J: TRBJ1-2; length: 15; V: TRBV19; D: TRBD1; size: .; CDR3: CASSIGTGEGYGYTF; DNA: TGTGCCAGTAGTATAGGGACAGGGGAGGGCTATGGCTACACCTTC
J: TRBJ2-3; length: 13; V: TRBV3-1/TRBV3-2; D: .; size: .; CDR3: CASSSAGTDTQYF; DNA: TGTGCCAGCAGCTCAGCGGGCACAGATACGCAGTATTTT
J: TRBJ1-2; length: 17; V: TRBV24-1; D: .; size: .; CDR3: CATSDPDPTRDDGGYTF; DNA: TGTGCCACCAGTGATCCCGATCCAACCCGGGATGATGGTGGCTACACCTTC
J: TRBJ2-7; length: 15; V: TRBV3-1/TRBV3-2; D: .; size: .; CDR3: CASSQGLKGLYEQYF; DNA: TGTGCCAGCAGCCAAGGATTGAAGGGGCTGTACGAGCAGTACTTC
J: TRBJ2-4; length: 15; V: TRBV6-6; D: .; size: .; CDR3: CASSYSPNTKNIQYF; DNA: TGTGCCAGCAGTTACTCACCGAACACGAAAAACATTCAGTACTTC
J: TRBJ2-7; length: 14; V: TRBV5-8; D: .; size: .; CDR3: CASSRSLWGDEQYF; DNA: TGTGCCAGCAGCCGTTCCCTCTGGGGCGACGAGCAGTACTTC
J: TRBJ2-5; length: 15; V: TRBV6-5; D: TRBD2; size: .; CDR3: CASSAKRGGSETQYF; DNA: TGTGCCAGCAGCGCGAAGCGGGGGGGCTCAGAGACCCAGTACTTC